The 4 T cell receptor beta chains reported below all come from one sample, sequenced in a study of blood T cell repertoires in COVID-19 (dated by TCRdb to 2020 to 2021). Libraries came from the immunoSEQ multiplex PCR assay. TCRdb carries this immuneACCESS record with in-frame sequences only. Its versions omit some clonotypes, under half of them owing to an unresolved V gene in the studies checked, with the rest unexplained. The sample table contains approximately 300,000 clones; only one count was recorded for 86% of them. Around 9.3% of the sample is held by the ten biggest clonotypes. The sample consisted of PBMCs or T cells enriched from blood (not recorded which). All receptors derive from a woman between 18 and 29 years old who had recovered from COVID-19.

V usage is TRBV28 and J usage is TRBJ1-5, with 9 positions matching TRBD1. V gave up 4 bases and J gave up 4 bases; unmatched junction bases: 2. Germline V gives CDR1 MDHEN, CDR2 SYDVKM. The CDR3 totals 14 residues. CDR3 DNA sequence: TGTGCCAGCAGTTGGGGACAGGGAAATCAGCCCCAGCATTTT. It is translated as CASSWGQGNQPQHF. Full variable domain (outside the CDR3, taken from reference TRBV28 and TRBJ1-5): DVKVTQSSRYLVKRTGEKVFLECVQDMDHENMFWYRQDPGLGLRLIYFSYDVKMKEKGDIPEGYSVSREKKERFSLILESASTNQTSMYLCASSWGQGNQPQHFGDGTRLSIL.

The chain couples TRBV28 to TRBJ2-7, with TRBD2 matching 11 bases. The CDR3 sequence is 15 residues long. Germline-derived CDR1 and CDR2 are MDHEN and SYDVKM. The J segment lost 0 bases and the V segment lost 7 bases, leaving 5 bases of the junction unmatched. The CDR3 DNA reads as TGTGCCAGCATCCCCGGGACTAGCGGCTCCTACGAGCAGTACTTC. Translating it yields CASIPGTSGSYEQYF.

The chain couples TRBV30 to TRBJ1-6; no reliable D call. The CDR3 spans 16 residues. V gave up 2 bases and J gave up 7 bases, with 18 bases separating them. Per the germline V gene, CDR1 is GTSNPN and CDR2 is SVGIG (reference sequence). CDR3 region: CAWSSRDGVANSPLHF. CDR3 bases: TGTGCCTGGAGTTCCCGGGATGGAGTAGCCAATTCACCCCTCCACTTT. The variable domain in full, with the rest retrieved from reference TRBV30 and TRBJ1-6, is SQTIHQWPATLVQPVGSPLSLECTVEGTSNPNLYWYRQAAGRGLQLLFYSVGIGQISSEVPQNLSASRPQDRQFILSSKKLLLSDSGFYLCAWSSRDGVANSPLHFGNGTRLTVT.

The genes are TRBV3-1 (or the pseudogene TRBV3-2) and TRBJ2-7, with TRBD2 as a possible D gene (6 bases). Trimming removed 6 bases from V and 2 bases from J, with 11 bases in between. Germline CDR1 and CDR2: LGHDT and YNNKEL (reference sequence). This CDR3 has 13 residues. CDR3 loop: CASRRGGAYEQYF. In nucleotides, the CDR3 is TGTGCCAGCAGGCGGGGCGGGGCCTACGAGCAGTACTTC.